The 25 T cell receptor beta chains below come from one sample, sequenced in a study of T cells in Graves' hyperthyroidism and ophthalmopathy. It was RNA transcripts that yielded the amplified TCR beta CDR3 regions. RT-PCR in the first round (using the HTBI primer set) targeted the TCR CDR3. One entry per CDR3 protein, called by TCRdb with MiXCR from the multiplex PCR reads. The top ten hold approximately 32% of the sample, which has a few hundred thousand distinct CDR3 sequences, around 15% seen once. Sequences were obtained from blood. The receptors shown here come from a young woman with Graves' ophthalmopathy.

This clonotype was recorded many times. The V call is TRBV6-2 or TRBV6-3, the J call TRBJ1-1; weak D call: TRBD1 (5 bases). Deletions cut 2 bases from V and 1 base from J, with 8 bases between. This CDR3 has 14 residues. The V gene's germline CDR1 is MNHEY and CDR2 SVGEGT. The CDR3 DNA follows: TGTGCCAGCAGTTACGTAACAGGGAACACTGAAGCTTTCTTT. Translation gives CASSYVTGNTEAFF.

The chain couples TRBV12-3 or TRBV12-4 to TRBJ2-2, with unresolved D. The CDR3 contains 12 residues. Trimming shortened V by 10 bases and J by 3 bases, and 9 bases separated the two germline ends. CDR3 protein: CATQSYTGELFF. The CDR3 DNA reads TGTGCCACCCAGAGTTACACCGGGGAGCTGTTTTTT.

This clonotype has just a few counts. The chain couples TRBV6-1 to TRBJ2-7; D uncertain. Germline V CDR1 and CDR2: MNHNS, SASEGT. The CDR3 consists of 13 residues. The ends were cut back, 3 bases at V and 4 bases at J, with 10 bases in the middle. In DNA form, the CDR3 reads TGTGCCAGCAGTGAGTCAGGTTTTTACGAGCAGTACTTC. Its protein is CASSESGFYEQYF.

Many counts were recorded for this clonotype. The CDR3 coding sequence is TGTGCCAGCACCCAGTGGGGAGAGCAGTACTTC. As protein: CASTQWGEQYF. The chain carries TRBV7-2 and TRBJ2-7; D not certain. Per the germline V gene, CDR1 is SGHTA and CDR2 is FQGNSA. Trimming cost V 7 bases and J 7 bases, with 11 bases left between them. CDR3 length: 11 residues.

The table lists this clonotype with many counts. This chain links TRBV28 with TRBJ2-1; 7 bases match TRBD2. V trimming: 8 bases; J trimming: 6 bases; junction bases outside the gene matches: 4. Germline lookup yields CDR1 MDHEN and CDR2 SYDVKM. The length of the CDR3 is 12 residues. The DNA for the CDR3 is TGTGCCAGCGCGGGACTACCCAATGAGCAGTTCTTC. Translated: CASAGLPNEQFF.

This clonotype has at least ten counts. The V gene is TRBV6-2 or TRBV6-3, the J gene TRBJ1-1; D gene ambiguous. V gave up 3 bases and J gave up 5 bases, with 19 bases separating them. The CDR3 is 16 amino acids. Germline values: CDR1 MNHEY, CDR2 SVGEGT. CDR3 protein: CASSYPNALSGTEAFF. Written as DNA, the CDR3 is TGTGCCAGCAGTTATCCTAACGCCCTTTCGGGGACTGAAGCTTTCTTT.

This clonotype was observed many times. The CDR3 DNA sequence: TGTGCCAGCAGCTACCGACTAGCAGGGGCAGATACGCAGTATTTT. Protein sequence: CASSYRLAGADTQYF. The J gene is TRBJ2-3, the V gene TRBV11-2; D is perhaps TRBD2 (7 bases). This CDR3 is 15 amino acids long. V lost 4 bases and J 4 bases, leaving 15 bases between the germline ends. CDR1 and CDR2 (germline): SGHAT, FQNNGV. Filled out from reference TRBV11-2 and TRBJ2-3, the complete variable domain reads EAGVAQSPRYKIIEKRQSVAFWCNPISGHATLYWYQQILGQGPKLLIQFQNNGVVDDSQLPKDRFSAERLKGVDSTLKIQPAKLEDSAVYLCASSYRLAGADTQYFGPGTRLTVL.

This clonotype was detected only a few times. The chain employs TRBV4-3 and TRBJ1-2, with a weak D call TRBD1 (5 bases). The V end was cut by 0 bases, the J end by 7 bases, with 12 bases between. CDR1 LGHNA and CDR2 YSLEER come from the germline V gene. The CDR3 length is 14 residues. The CDR3 is CASSQEQGSGGYTF. Written as DNA, the CDR3 is TGCGCCAGCAGCCAAGAGCAGGGTTCAGGTGGCTACACCTTC.

The chain joins TRBV3-1 to TRBJ2-1, with 13 bases aligning to TRBD2. The CDR3 extends over 17 amino acids. Trimming cost V 6 bases and J 0 bases; bases outside gene matches: 5. Germline loops: CDR1 LGHDT, CDR2 YNNKEL (reference sequence). This CDR3 reads CASRPLAGGPSYNEQFF. The DNA of the CDR3 is TGTGCCAGCAGACCACTAGCGGGAGGGCCCTCCTACAATGAGCAGTTCTTC.

This chain connects TRBV10-3 to TRBJ2-2, with D perhaps matching TRBD1 (6 bases). Trimming shortened V by 7 bases and J by 1 base, and 10 bases separated the two germline ends. CDR1 is ENHRY and CDR2 is SYGVKD in the germline V gene. CDR3 length equals 14 residues. CDR3 in amino acids: CAITETGNTGELFF. Here the CDR3 DNA reads TGTGCCATCACCGAGACAGGGAACACCGGGGAGCTGTTTTTT.

The chain has TRBV28 and TRBJ2-3; no definite D call. This CDR3 region has 16 residues. CDR1 is MDHEN and CDR2 is SYDVKM in the germline V gene. V was trimmed by 8 bases and J by 7 bases, leaving 25 bases between them. The CDR3 DNA reads TGTGCCAGCGGGGATCAGGTCCCATCAGGCTCTAATACGCAGTATTTT. Its protein is CASGDQVPSGSNTQYF.

The chain links TRBV10-1 to TRBJ2-5; D remains unclear. V lost 6 bases and J lost 2, with 10 bases in between. Germline CDR1 is WNHNN and CDR2 is SYGVQD (reference sequence). The CDR3 covers 13 residues. The CDR3 region is CASRQTLQETQYF. As DNA, the CDR3 is TGCGCCAGCAGGCAGACTCTTCAAGAGACCCAGTACTTC.

This clonotype has a handful of counts. CDR3 in DNA: TGTGCCTGGAGTGAAAGTCCGGCTAGCGGCGATACGCAGTATTTT. It is translated as CAWSESPASGDTQYF. The chain employs TRBV30 and TRBJ2-3; 7 nucleotides line up with TRBD2. V trimming: 1 base; J trimming: 6 bases; junction bases outside the gene matches: 10. This CDR3 comprises 15 residues. Per the germline V gene, CDR1 is GTSNPN and CDR2 is SVGIG (reference sequence). Drawing the rest from reference TRBV30 and TRBJ2-3, the complete variable domain is SQTIHQWPATLVQPVGSPLSLECTVEGTSNPNLYWYRQAAGRGLQLLFYSVGIGQISSEVPQNLSASRPQDRQFILSSKKLLLSDSGFYLCAWSESPASGDTQYFGPGTRLTVL.

This clonotype was counted a few times. This chain joins TRBV10-3 and TRBJ1-2; no clear D gene. Looked up from germline, CDR1 is ENHRY and CDR2 is SYGVKD. Trimming cost V 2 bases and J 2 bases, with 6 bases left between them. This CDR3 spans 13 amino acids. CDR3 protein: CAISEGRNYGYTF. For the CDR3, the DNA is TGTGCCATCAGTGAGGGCAGAAACTATGGCTACACCTTC.

The chain couples TRBV20-1 to TRBJ1-2; D is ambiguous. CDR1 is DFQATT and CDR2 is SNEGSKA in the germline V gene (reference sequence). Trimming stripped 6 bases from V and 1 base from J, with 12 bases between. The CDR3 has 13 residues. As DNA, the CDR3 is TGCAGTGCCTCTCGATTGATTAACTATGGCTACACCTTC. Its protein is CSASRLINYGYTF.

The J gene is TRBJ2-3, the V gene TRBV4-1, with 9 positions matching TRBD2. The CDR3 contains 14 residues. Germline assignment: CDR1 MGHRA and CDR2 YSYEKL. Trimming at V came to 1 base and at J to 6 bases, leaving 2 bases not matched to a gene. Here the CDR3 DNA reads TGCGCCAGCAGCCAAGGGCGGGAGGGCGATACGCAGTATTTT. Its translation is CASSQGREGDTQYF.

This chain uses TRBV19 with TRBJ2-2, with D uncertain. Germline CDR1 LNHDA, CDR2 SQIVND (reference sequence). V was pared by 3 bases and J by 0 bases, with 11 bases between. The CDR3 is 16 residues long. The CDR3 DNA is TGTGCCAGTAGTATGGGTATCGCTGCGAACACCGGGGAGCTGTTTTTT. Its translation is CASSMGIAANTGELFF.

V and J are TRBV5-5 and TRBJ1-2, with D tentatively TRBD1 (5 bases). Trimming left V 6 bases short and J 2 bases short, with 11 bases between. The CDR3 length is 13 residues. Germline CDR1 reads SGHKS; CDR2 reads YYEKEE (reference sequence). For the CDR3, the DNA is TGTGCCAGCACCCAGGGACCGAACTATGGCTACACCTTC. Amino acids: CASTQGPNYGYTF.

The chain recombines TRBV12-3 or TRBV12-4 with TRBJ2-3; weak D call: TRBD2 (7 bases). V lost 6 bases, J lost 2 bases, and 18 bases lay in between. The CDR3 totals 16 residues. DNA of the CDR3: TGTGCCAGCAGCCAAGAGTCGGGGGGCCACACAGATACGCAGTATTTT. Its translation: CASSQESGGHTDTQYF.

V usage is TRBV20-1 and J usage is TRBJ2-1, with 15 bases identical to TRBD2. The germline V gene encodes CDR1 DFQATT and CDR2 SNEGSKA (reference sequence). After removal of 6 bases from V and 12 bases from J, the junction contained 6 bases not matched to a gene. The CDR3 sequence is 13 residues long. DNA of the CDR3: TGCAGTGCGCGGACTAGCGGGAGGGCCCGGCAGTTCTTC. Protein product: CSARTSGRARQFF.

Turning to this clonotype: A read error is possible here, since a much larger clone lies one base away. The CDR3 sequence: CVSTQGGSNYGYTF. DNA for the CDR3: TGTGTCAGCACACAGGGGGGTTCTAACTATGGCTACACCTTC. This chain uses TRBV28 with TRBJ1-2, with TRBD1 matching over 8 bases. The CDR3 spans 14 residues. Germline V gene lookup returns CDR1 MDHEN and CDR2 SYDVKM.

Concerning this clonotype itself: The junction shows a germline mismatch at one end, possibly a read error. This chain links TRBV28 with TRBJ1-5; TRBD1 matches 12 bases. The CDR3 spans 16 residues. The germline V gene encodes CDR1 MDHEN and CDR2 SYDVKM. The CDR3 loop reads CATSPGQGAFNQPQHF. For the CDR3, the DNA is TGTGCCACCAGTCCGGGACAGGGGGCCTTCAATCAGCCCCAGCATTTT.

With respect to this clonotype: A read error is possible here, since a much larger clone lies one base away. This rearrangement joins TRBV28 to TRBJ1-2; D is unresolved. CDR1 is MDHEN and CDR2 is SYDVKM in the germline V gene. CDR3 length equals 12 residues. The DNA for the CDR3 is TGTACCAGCAGTGGACTTGTATATGGCTACACCTTC. Its translation: CTSSGLVYGYTF.

This clonotype was detected many times. J is TRBJ2-1 and V is TRBV18; the D is unclear. In germline, CDR1 is KGHSH, CDR2 LQKENI. V was cut by 2 bases and J by 5 bases, with 7 bases left in between. This CDR3 has 13 residues. CDR3 DNA: TGTGCCAGCTCACCAGGTCTACACAATGAGCAGTTCTTC. This encodes CASSPGLHNEQFF.

This rearrangement joins TRBV19 to TRBJ2-5, with TRBD1 as a possible D gene (6 bases). Trimming cost V 3 bases and J 5 bases, with 16 bases left between them. This CDR3 comprises 15 residues. Germline V gene lookup returns CDR1 LNHDA and CDR2 SQIVND (reference sequence). The CDR3 DNA follows: TGTGCCAGTAGTATTACTTCAGGGGAACGGGAGACCCAGTACTTC. Translation: CASSITSGERETQYF.